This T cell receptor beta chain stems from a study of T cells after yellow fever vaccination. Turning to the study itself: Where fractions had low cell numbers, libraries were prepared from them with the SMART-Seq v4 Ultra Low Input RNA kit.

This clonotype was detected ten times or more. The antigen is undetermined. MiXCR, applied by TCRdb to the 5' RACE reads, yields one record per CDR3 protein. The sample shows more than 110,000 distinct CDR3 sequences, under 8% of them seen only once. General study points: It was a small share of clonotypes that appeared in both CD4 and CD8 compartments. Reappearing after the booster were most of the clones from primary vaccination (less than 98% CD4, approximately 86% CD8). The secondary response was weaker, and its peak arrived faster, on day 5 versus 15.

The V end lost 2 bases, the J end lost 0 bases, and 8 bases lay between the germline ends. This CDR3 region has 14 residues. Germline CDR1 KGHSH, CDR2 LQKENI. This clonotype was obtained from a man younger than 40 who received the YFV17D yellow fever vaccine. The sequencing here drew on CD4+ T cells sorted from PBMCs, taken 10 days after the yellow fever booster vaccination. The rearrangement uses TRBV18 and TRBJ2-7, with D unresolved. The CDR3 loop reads CASSPEWSSYEQYF. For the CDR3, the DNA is TGTGCCAGCTCACCAGAATGGAGCTCCTACGAGCAGTACTTC. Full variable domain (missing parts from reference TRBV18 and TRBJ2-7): NAGVMQNPRHLVRRRGQEARLRCSPMKGHSHVYWYRQLPEEGLKFMVYLQKENIIDESGMPKERFSAEFPKEGPSILRIQQVVRGDSAAYFCASSPEWSSYEQYFGPGTRLTVT.